Reported below is one TCR beta chain. These data are taken from a study of graft-versus-host responses after intestinal transplantation. Libraries were prepared by immunoSEQ multiplex PCR; TCRdb keeps only in-frame clonotypes and omits some of them. The sample comprises tens of thousands of clones, around 94% of which are singletons, and less than 0.85% rests with the top ten. Sequenced material: PBMCs, taken 16 days after intestinal transplant. The receptor comes from a human patient who received an intestinal transplant, so some T cells may come from the graft donor.

Written as DNA, the CDR3 is TGTGCCAGCAGTTACTCTAGCGGGAGTGGCACAGATACGCAGTATTTT. This encodes CASSYSSGSGTDTQYF. The chain recombines TRBV6-5 with TRBJ2-3, with TRBD2 identical over 9 bases. This CDR3 contains 16 residues. Losses at the gene ends were 0 bases for V and 1 base for J; bases not matched to a gene: 2. The germline gives CDR1 MNHEY, CDR2 SVGAGI.